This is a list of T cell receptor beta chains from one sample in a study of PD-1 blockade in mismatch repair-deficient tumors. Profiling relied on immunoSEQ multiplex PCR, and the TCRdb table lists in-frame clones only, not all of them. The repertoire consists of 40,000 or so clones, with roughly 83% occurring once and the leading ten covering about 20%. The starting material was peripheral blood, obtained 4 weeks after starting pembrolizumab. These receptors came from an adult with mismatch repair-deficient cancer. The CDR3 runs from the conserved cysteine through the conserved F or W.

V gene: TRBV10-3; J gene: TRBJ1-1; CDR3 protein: CAIKTGTERNTEAFF
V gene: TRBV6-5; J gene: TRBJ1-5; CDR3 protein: CASSYSIQGMQPQHF
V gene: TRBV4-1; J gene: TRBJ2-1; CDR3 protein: CASTLLITDSNEQFF
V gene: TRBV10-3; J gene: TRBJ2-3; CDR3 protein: CAISEAVGTDTQYF
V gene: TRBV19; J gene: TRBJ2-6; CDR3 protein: CASSNGQGAYGANVLTF
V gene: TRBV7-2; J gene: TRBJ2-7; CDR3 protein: CASSYPKDRGTSGSYEQYF
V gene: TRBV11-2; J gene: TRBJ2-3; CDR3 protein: CASSPSWAGEDTQYF
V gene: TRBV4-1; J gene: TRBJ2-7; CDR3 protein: CASSPEGGPNEQYF
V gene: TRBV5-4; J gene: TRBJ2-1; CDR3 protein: CASSFRDYHNEQFF
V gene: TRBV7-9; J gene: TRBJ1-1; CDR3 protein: CAGGQDTEAFF
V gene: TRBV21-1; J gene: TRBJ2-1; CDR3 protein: CASSKGSEQFF
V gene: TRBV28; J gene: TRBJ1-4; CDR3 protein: CASSAVGQNNEKLFF
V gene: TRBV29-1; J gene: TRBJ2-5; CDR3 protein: CSFWGAGVEETQYF
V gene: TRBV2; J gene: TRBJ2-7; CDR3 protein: CASSDPREGLYEQYF
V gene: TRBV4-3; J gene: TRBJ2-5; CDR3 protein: CASSQDWDSRTQYF
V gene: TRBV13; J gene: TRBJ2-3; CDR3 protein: CASSSGLAGGLADTQYF
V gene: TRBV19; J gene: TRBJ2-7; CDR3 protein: CASSIGRGPYEQYF
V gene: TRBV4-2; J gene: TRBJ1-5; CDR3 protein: CASSHHASNQPQHF
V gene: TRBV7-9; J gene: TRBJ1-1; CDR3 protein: CASSPGASSTEAFF
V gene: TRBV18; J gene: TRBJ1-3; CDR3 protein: CASSPSGNTIYF
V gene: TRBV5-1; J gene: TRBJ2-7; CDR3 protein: CASSYTYSESAYEQYF
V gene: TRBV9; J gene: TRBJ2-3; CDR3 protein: CASSVSGRASDTQYF
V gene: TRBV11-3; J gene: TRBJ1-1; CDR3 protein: CASSLMVANTEAFF
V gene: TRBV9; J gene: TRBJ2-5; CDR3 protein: CASSDNLGTAQETQYF
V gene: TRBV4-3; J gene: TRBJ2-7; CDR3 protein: CASSQDIPLGSGSSYEQYF